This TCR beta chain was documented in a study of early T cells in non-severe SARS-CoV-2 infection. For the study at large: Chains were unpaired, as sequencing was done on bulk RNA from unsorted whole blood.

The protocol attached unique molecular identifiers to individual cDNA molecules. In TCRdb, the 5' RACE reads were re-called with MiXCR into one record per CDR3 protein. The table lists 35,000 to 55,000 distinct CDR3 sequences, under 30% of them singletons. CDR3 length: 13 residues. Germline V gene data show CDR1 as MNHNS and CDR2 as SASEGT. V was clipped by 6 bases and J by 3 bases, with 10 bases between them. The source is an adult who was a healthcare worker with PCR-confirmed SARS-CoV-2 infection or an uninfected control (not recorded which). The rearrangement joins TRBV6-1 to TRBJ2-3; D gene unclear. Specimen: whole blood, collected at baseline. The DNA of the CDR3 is TGTGCCAGCAGCGCACACGGGACAGATACGCAGTATTTT. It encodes CASSAHGTDTQYF.